These 5 T cell receptor beta chains were all obtained from the same sample, sequenced in a study of regulatory T cells in long-lasting Graves disease. Arm-PCR with iRepertoire HTBI primers amplified the CDR3 regions for these TCR beta libraries. TCRdb independently ran MiXCR on the multiplex PCR reads; one entry per CDR3 protein. This sample has 400,000 to 500,000 distinct CDR3 sequences, with around a fifth found just once. The time point here: persistent/refractory GD, antithyroid drugs over 5 years with positive TRAb. Scientists built the TCR library using RNA that was extracted from PBMCs. The specimen was peripheral blood mononuclear cells (PBMCs), collected when the disease was refractory, from a patient treated with antithyroid drugs. These receptors were taken from a female donor with Graves disease.

Ten or more counts support this clonotype. This chain connects TRBV6-5 to TRBJ2-7, with D perhaps TRBD2 (5 bases). This CDR3 has 13 amino acids. Germline-derived CDR1 and CDR2 are MNHEY and SVGAGI. V was shortened by 2 bases and J by 6 bases, with 11 bases between the two germline ends. CDR3 DNA sequence: TGTGCCAGCAGTTACGAGGGCTTCGCCGAGCAGTACTTC. Protein: CASSYEGFAEQYF.

Of note for this clonotype: A much larger clone lies one base from this, so it may be a read error. This chain connects TRBV12-3 or TRBV12-4 to TRBJ1-2; possibly TRBD1 for D (5 bases). The CDR3 extends over 13 amino acids. V was trimmed by 6 bases and J by 4 bases, leaving 12 bases between them. DNA for the CDR3: TGTGCCAGCAGCACTGCAGGGATCTATGGCTACACCTTC. It codes for CASSTAGIYGYTF.

At least ten counts were recorded for this clonotype. The chain couples TRBV6-2 or TRBV6-3 to TRBJ2-7; weak D call: TRBD1 (7 bases). V shed 5 bases and J shed 4 bases, with 12 bases lying between them. CDR1 and CDR2 from the germline V gene are MNHEY and SVGEGT. The CDR3 sequence is 13 residues long. The CDR3 DNA reads TGTGCCAGCAGTGCGACAGGGAGGTACGAGCAGTACTTC. The encoded protein is CASSATGRYEQYF.

This clonotype appeared many times. The rearrangement uses TRBV11-2 and TRBJ2-7; TRBD1 is a possible D gene (6 bases). The CDR3 extends over 13 amino acids. The ends were cut back, 3 bases at V and 3 bases at J, with 9 bases in the middle. Germline CDR1 reads SGHAT; CDR2 reads FQNNGV. CDR3 coding DNA: TGTGCCAGCAGCTTCGAGGGGGTCTACGAGCAGTACTTC. It encodes CASSFEGVYEQYF.

This clonotype was recorded many times. The CDR3 loop is CASSFEGANYEKLFF. DNA of the CDR3: TGTGCCAGCAGCTTCGAGGGGGCGAATTACGAAAAACTGTTTTTT. The chain combines TRBV11-2 with TRBJ1-4; 7 bases are a match to TRBD1. The germline V gene has CDR1 SGHAT and CDR2 FQNNGV. The CDR3 has 15 residues. V trimming: 3 bases; J trimming: 8 bases; junction bases outside the gene matches: 9. The variable domain in full, completed from reference TRBV11-2 and TRBJ1-4, reads EAGVAQSPRYKIIEKRQSVAFWCNPISGHATLYWYQQILGQGPKLLIQFQNNGVVDDSQLPKDRFSAERLKGVDSTLKIQPAKLEDSAVYLCASSFEGANYEKLFFGSGTQLSVL.